This T cell receptor (beta chain) was identified in a study of cytomegalovirus exposure and HLA in healthy donors. Repertoires were generated with immunoSEQ multiplex PCR, while TCRdb's copy carries only in-frame clones and drops some. The data show about 140,000 clones, with 86% seen just once and about 2.8% held by the top ten. Losses at the gene ends were 5 bases for V and 0 bases for J; bases not matched to a gene: 4. The CDR3 consists of 15 residues. CDR1 and CDR2 from the germline V gene are PRHDT and FYEKMQ (reference sequence). Comment on this clone: Its antigen remains unidentified.

Among the 90 to 150 subjects of the validation cohort, separate from the approximately 670-subject first cohort, were the donors. Findings of the study overall: Associated with cytomegalovirus, according to the listing, were 150 to 200 TCR beta chains. A few chains tied to CMV proved CMV antigen-specific in vitro. That first-cohort TCR clusters tended to co-occur in the 95 to 150 validation repertoires was found in a later analysis.

Specimen: PBMCs. The source is a man aged 18-30 years in good health and CMV-seronegative. This chain uses TRBV13 with TRBJ1-1, with 9 bases matching TRBD1. The CDR3 loop reads CASSQDRGLNTEAFF. The CDR3 DNA reads TGTGCCAGCAGCCAAGACAGGGGGTTGAACACTGAAGCTTTCTTT.